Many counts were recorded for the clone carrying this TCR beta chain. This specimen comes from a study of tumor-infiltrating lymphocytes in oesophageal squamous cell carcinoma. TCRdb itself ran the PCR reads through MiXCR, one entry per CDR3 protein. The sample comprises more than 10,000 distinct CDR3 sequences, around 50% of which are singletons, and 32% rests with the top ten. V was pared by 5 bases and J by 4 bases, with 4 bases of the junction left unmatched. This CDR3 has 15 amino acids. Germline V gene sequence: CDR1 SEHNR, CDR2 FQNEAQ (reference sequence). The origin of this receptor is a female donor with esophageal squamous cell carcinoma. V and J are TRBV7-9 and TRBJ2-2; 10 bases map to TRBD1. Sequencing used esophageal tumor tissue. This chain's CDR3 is CASSPGTGVTGELFF. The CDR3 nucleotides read TGTGCCAGCAGCCCCGGGACAGGGGTCACCGGGGAGCTGTTTTTT.